This section outlines one T cell receptor beta chain sequence together with its context. The antigen is not known. Sequencing was performed with immunoSEQ multiplex PCR; in TCRdb, only in-frame clones are kept and a portion is missing. The data contain about 31,000 clones, 85% to 90% of them singletons. This sample was included in a study of T cell responses to AZD1222 COVID-19 vaccine. Study-wide points: Just five to seven people given AZD1222 tested seropositive at baseline. Spike-specific TCR breadth and depth went up after people got two AZD1222 doses. Possibly, clonal diversity was underestimated; donors were largely white British and included more females. Spike as a whole was targeted by vaccine-associated CD4 TCRs, dominant at 160-218 and 743-854.

The sequence derives from an adult who received the AZD1222 COVID-19 vaccine. The starting material was peripheral blood, obtained 28 days after the second AZD1222 dose.

The CDR3 nucleotides read TGTGCCAGTAGCGGACAGGGGGCGAAGAAAAACATTCAGTACTTC. Translation gives CASSGQGAKKNIQYF. The chain links TRBV19 to TRBJ2-4; TRBD1 agrees at 11 bases. The CDR3 sequence is 15 residues long. CDR1 is LNHDA, CDR2 SQIVND, per germline (reference sequence). V shed 6 bases and J 4 bases; nucleotides not matched to a gene: 5.